This record covers a single TCR beta chain. The antigen it binds to is not known. No clone much larger than this one lies a single base away; base qualities are absent. Library preparation employed the immunoSEQ multiplex PCR assay. Alongside multiparametric flow cytometry, deep sequencing of rearranged TCR beta loci was used to profile the T cell repertoires. TCRdb limited this immuneACCESS table to in-frame rearrangements with V and J called. A share of clones is missing; checked studies link under half to unresolved V genes, and the rest is unexplained. This sample lists some 40,000 clones; roughly nine tenths were detected once. Of the sample, 13% to 15% falls within the top ten clones. This entry is derived from a study of lymphopenia after photon versus proton radiotherapy (dated by TCRdb to the late 2010s). General notes on the study: Photon and proton radiation therapy were compared by the study for their immunological effects in patients with gastrointestinal tumors who developed high-grade lymphopenia. The roughly 18 patients in the cohort had gastrointestinal tumors, were treated with either photon or proton therapy, and subsequently developed lymphopenia. The goal of the study was to characterize the differences between the two radiation modalities in how they affect the immune system. Study-wide conclusions, independent of this receptor: After the lymphocyte count nadir, oligoclonal expansion, especially of CD8+ Temra cells, was observed in photon-treated repertoires, and the drop in diversity was driven by this expansion. Among patients across the cohort who died, overall survival time showed an inverse correlation with a larger post-nadir drop in TCR diversity. Proton-treated patients stayed relatively stable during treatment, while photon-treated patients lost naive T cells and TCR diversity and gained effector/memory populations. The survival association was assessed only in patients who died, and the authors presented better survival with proton therapy as a possibility rather than a demonstrated result.

The germline V gene specifies MDHEN as CDR1 and SYDVKM as CDR2. The CDR3 runs 16 residues from the cysteine to the phenylalanine. The kept DNA is CDR3 alone, 48 bases in frame from the first base. Germline trimming amounts to 4 bases on V and 5 bases on J, with 11 as the count of junction bases outside the gene matches. The chain uses TRBV28 and TRBJ2-5, and TRBD2 matches 9 of the central bases. The material sequenced was peripheral blood, taken from a patient treated with photon-based radiotherapy. The clonotype comes from a man in his sixties with cholangiocarcinoma. The bases read TGTGCCAGCAGTTCTGGTTCTAGCGGGAAACGGGAGACCCAGTACTTC. The encoded protein is CASSSGSSGKRETQYF.